This T cell receptor (beta chain) came from a study of blood T cell repertoires in COVID-19. Across the whole study: Some COVID-19 samples were acute and others convalescent; all came from the United States, Italy and Spain.

Per the original data handling: How many nucleated cells were present was estimated from reference gene primer amplification. Assay: immunoSEQ multiplex PCR; the TCRdb copy retains only in-frame clones and omits some. V and J calls and clone size are those listed in that table; D and trimming were worked out from the DNA. The sample has approximately 300,000 clones, more than 85% seen once; the top ten hold roughly 0.8%. Germline assignment: CDR1 MNHNY and CDR2 SVGAGI (reference sequence). CDR3 length: 16 residues. V was trimmed by 0 bases and J by 8 bases, leaving 19 bases between them. The sample consisted of peripheral blood. The receptor's source is a man younger than 40 with acute or convalescent COVID-19. This sequence joins TRBV6-6 and TRBJ1-2, with D perhaps matching TRBD1 (5 bases). CDR3 nucleotides: TGTGCCAGCAGTTACTCTCAAACCGGGGGGGTTTACGGCTACACCTTC. Its translation is CASSYSQTGGVYGYTF.